This T cell receptor beta chain emerged from a study of CD8+CD57+ T cells in acquired aplastic anemia (dated by TCRdb to the late 2010s). Background for the entire study: On average, sorted CD4+ and CD8+ cells yielded 3.2 ug of extracted DNA, with a range of about 0.17 to 27.4 ug. An average of roughly 10 million reads for CD4+ cells and approximately 11 million reads for CD8+ cells was obtained from healthy donor samples.

Here is what the overall study found, with its caveats: Roughly 29 CD8+ CDR3 sequences were found in both patients and controls but appeared to be highly expressed in patients and within the immunodominant clones of the patients. Between patients and healthy controls, no significant difference in CD8+ Simpson's diversity was found (P=0.060).

Including cysteine and phenylalanine, the CDR3 has 14 amino acids. Only the CDR3 DNA is retained, 42 bases long and in frame from the first base. The germline V gene (reference sequence) provides CDR1 SEHNR and CDR2 FQNEAQ. V is cut back by 5 bases and J by 1 base, with 3 bases in the junction unmatched. This clonotype was seen repeatedly, ten times or more. No cognate antigen has been identified for it. Within one base of it there is no much larger clone, and no base qualities were kept. TCR repertoires of sorted CD4+ and CD8+ blood T cells from severe aplastic anemia patients and healthy subjects were deep-sequenced in the study. Ficoll-Paque density gradient centrifugation was used to isolate peripheral blood mononuclear cells. Before DNA extraction, CD4+ and CD8+ T cells were sorted by FACS or by magnetic beads. Genomic DNA was used as template for profiling of TCR beta VDJ combinations and CDR3 sequences. An Illumina HiSeq 2000 was used for TCR repertoire sequencing. As for how the authors treated the data: Repertoire assessment relied on Simpson's diversity index, CDR3 size and DJ length profiles, and TRBV/TRBJ rearrangement plots. The immunodominant clone was defined as the most abundant DNA sequence in deep sequencing data. CDR3 amino acid sequences were checked for sharing between subjects and were compared against published repertoires and the VDJdb database. The public reads were quality trimmed at Q25 with fastp and then assembled into clones with MiXCR by TCRdb, keeping productive beta chains. Every distinct CDR3 protein forms one entry, paired with its most common genes and DNA. The V and J calls were determined by TCRdb, not by the authors. The sample has about 400,000 distinct CDR3 sequences on record, about two thirds of them singletons. The biggest ten clones account for more than 3.5% of the sample.

This TCR derives from a human donor in good health, serving as a control. Recombination linked TRBV7-9 to TRBJ1-1; the junction holds 8 bases that match TRBD1. Sequenced: sorted CD4+, CD8+, or CD8+CD57+ T cells (not recorded which) from PBMCs. The nucleotide sequence reads as follows: TGTGCCAGCAGCGCTGGACAGGGGAACACTGAAGCTTTCTTT. This is translated as CASSAGQGNTEAFF.